This TCR beta chain came from a study of Ad26.COV2.S vaccination and SARS-CoV-2 variants. The overall study: Vaccine-arm donor from the placebo-controlled COV1001 Ad26.COV2.S trial.

The V gene lost 5 bases and the J gene lost 5 bases, with 13 bases spanning the gap. In germline, CDR1 is LNHDA, CDR2 SQIVND (reference sequence). This CDR3 spans 13 amino acids. Findings and caveats of the study: Researchers reported similar non-spike TCR breadth in vaccine and placebo recipients.

This sample's treatment: around 19 received Ad26.COV2.S at low or high dose, single or two shots; five or six received placebo; per-sample allocation not given. Day 63 after the first vaccine or placebo injection was the time point for sampling. Based in Boston, the donor was an adult of 18-55 years. Assay: immunoSEQ multiplex PCR; the TCRdb copy retains only in-frame clones and omits some. The table records about 680,000 clones, more than 70% of them present only once. Comment on this clone: The antigen remains undetermined.

Sequencing used peripheral blood, obtained in a trial of Ad26.COV2.S vaccine versus placebo. This receptor was identified in a person between 18 and 59 years old who received the Ad26.COV2.S COVID-19 vaccine or a placebo. The chain combines TRBV19 with TRBJ2-7; D may be TRBD1 (5 bases). The CDR3 here is CASSPGSQDEQYF. Written as DNA, the CDR3 is TGTGCCAGTAGTCCAGGGTCCCAGGACGAGCAGTACTTC.